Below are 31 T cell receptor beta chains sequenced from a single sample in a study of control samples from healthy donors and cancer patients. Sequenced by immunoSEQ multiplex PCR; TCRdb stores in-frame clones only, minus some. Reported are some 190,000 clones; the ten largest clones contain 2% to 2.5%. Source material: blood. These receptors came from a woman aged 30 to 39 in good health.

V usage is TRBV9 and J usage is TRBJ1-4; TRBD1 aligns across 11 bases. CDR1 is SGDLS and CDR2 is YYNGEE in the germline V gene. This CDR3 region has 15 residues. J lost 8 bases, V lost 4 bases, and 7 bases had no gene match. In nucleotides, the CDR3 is TGTGCCAGCAGCCCCCGGACAGGGGGCGTGGAAAAACTGTTTTTT. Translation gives CASSPRTGGVEKLFF.

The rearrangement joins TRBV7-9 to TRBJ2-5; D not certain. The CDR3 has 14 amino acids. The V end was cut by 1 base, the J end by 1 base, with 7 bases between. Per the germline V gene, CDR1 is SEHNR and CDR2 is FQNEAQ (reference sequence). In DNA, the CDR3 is TGTGCCAGCAGCTTAGGGAACAGCCAAGAGACCCAGTACTTC. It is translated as CASSLGNSQETQYF.

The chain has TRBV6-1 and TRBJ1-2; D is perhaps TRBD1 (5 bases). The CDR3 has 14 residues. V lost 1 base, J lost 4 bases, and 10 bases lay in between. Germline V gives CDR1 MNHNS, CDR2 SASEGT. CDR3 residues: CASSEDLGAYGYTF. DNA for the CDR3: TGTGCCAGCAGTGAAGATCTAGGGGCCTATGGCTACACCTTC.

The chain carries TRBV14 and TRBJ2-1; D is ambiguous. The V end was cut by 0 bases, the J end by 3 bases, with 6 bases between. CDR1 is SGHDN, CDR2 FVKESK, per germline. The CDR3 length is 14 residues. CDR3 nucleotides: TGTGCCAGCAGCCAAGAGGAATACTACAATGAGCAGTTCTTC. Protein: CASSQEEYYNEQFF.

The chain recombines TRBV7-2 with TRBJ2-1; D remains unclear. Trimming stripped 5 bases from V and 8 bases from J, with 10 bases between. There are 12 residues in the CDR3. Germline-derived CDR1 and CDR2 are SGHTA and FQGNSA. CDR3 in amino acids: CASSTQVDEQFF. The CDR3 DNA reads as TGTGCCAGCAGCACCCAGGTCGATGAGCAGTTCTTC.

The CDR3 reads CASSFRGDRGEYEQYF. As DNA, the CDR3 is TGTGCCAGCAGCTTTAGAGGGGACAGGGGGGAGTACGAGCAGTACTTC. This chain links TRBV7-8 with TRBJ2-7, with TRBD1 matching 11 bases. The V and J ends lost 3 bases and 4 bases, in that order; junction bases with no gene match: 8. The CDR3 sequence is 16 residues long. CDR1 and CDR2 (germline): SGHVS, FQNEAQ. Variable domain in full (rest from reference TRBV7-8 and TRBJ2-7): GAGVSQSPRYKVAKRGQDVALRCDPISGHVSLFWYQQALGQGPEFLTYFQNEAQLDKSGLPSDRFFAERPEGSVSTLKIQRTQQEDSAVYLCASSFRGDRGEYEQYFGPGTRLTVT.

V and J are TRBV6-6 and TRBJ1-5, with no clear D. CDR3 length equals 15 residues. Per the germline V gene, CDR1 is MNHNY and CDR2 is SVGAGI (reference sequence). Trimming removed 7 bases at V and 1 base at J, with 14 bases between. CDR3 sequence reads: CASTRSARSNQPQHF. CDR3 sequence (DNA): TGTGCCAGCACGAGGAGCGCTAGGAGCAATCAGCCCCAGCATTTT.

The CDR3 here is CASSAQWTGRADTQYF. CDR3 in DNA: TGTGCCAGCAGCGCCCAGTGGACAGGGAGGGCAGATACGCAGTATTTT. The chain recombines TRBV9 with TRBJ2-3; possibly TRBD1 for D (8 bases). The V gene lost 3 bases and the J gene lost 4 bases, with 18 bases spanning the gap. Germline CDR1 reads SGDLS; CDR2 reads YYNGEE. The CDR3 has 16 residues.

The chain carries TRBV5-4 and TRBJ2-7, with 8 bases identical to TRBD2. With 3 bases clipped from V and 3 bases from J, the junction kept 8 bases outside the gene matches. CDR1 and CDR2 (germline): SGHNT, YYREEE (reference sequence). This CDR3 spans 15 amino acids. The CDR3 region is CASSSGGAANYEQYF. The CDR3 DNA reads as TGTGCCAGCAGCTCCGGGGGGGCGGCAAACTACGAGCAGTACTTC.

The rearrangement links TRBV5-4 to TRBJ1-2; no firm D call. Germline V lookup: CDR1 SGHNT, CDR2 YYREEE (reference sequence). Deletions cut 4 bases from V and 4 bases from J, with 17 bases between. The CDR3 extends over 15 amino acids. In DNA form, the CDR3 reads TGTGCCAGCAGCCTCCCCGGAGGAAGCCTCTATGGCTACACCTTC. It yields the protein CASSLPGGSLYGYTF. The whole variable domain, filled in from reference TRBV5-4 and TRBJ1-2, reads ETGVTQSPTHLIKTRGQQVTLRCSSQSGHNTVSWYQQALGQGPQFIFQYYREEENGRGNFPPRFSGLQFPNYSSELNVNALELDDSALYLCASSLPGGSLYGYTFGSGTRLTVV.

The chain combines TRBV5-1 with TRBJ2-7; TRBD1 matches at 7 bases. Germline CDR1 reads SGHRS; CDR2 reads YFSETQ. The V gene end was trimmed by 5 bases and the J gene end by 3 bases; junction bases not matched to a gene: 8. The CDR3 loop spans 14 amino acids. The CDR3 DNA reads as TGCGCCAGCAGTCTGACAGGGATCATCTACGAGCAGTACTTC. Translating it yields CASSLTGIIYEQYF.

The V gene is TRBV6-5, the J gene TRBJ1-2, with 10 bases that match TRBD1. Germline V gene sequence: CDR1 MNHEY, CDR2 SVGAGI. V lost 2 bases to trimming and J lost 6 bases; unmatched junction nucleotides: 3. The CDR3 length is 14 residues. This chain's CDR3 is CASSYTGTGDGYTF. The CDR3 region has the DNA TGTGCCAGCAGTTACACAGGGACAGGGGATGGCTACACCTTC.

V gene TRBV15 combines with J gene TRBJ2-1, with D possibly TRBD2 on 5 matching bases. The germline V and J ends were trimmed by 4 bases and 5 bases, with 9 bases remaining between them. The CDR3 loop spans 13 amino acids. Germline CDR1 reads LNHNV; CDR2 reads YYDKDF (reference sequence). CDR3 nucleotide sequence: TGTGCCACCAGCACGGGGATGGACAATGAGCAGTTCTTC. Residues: CATSTGMDNEQFF.

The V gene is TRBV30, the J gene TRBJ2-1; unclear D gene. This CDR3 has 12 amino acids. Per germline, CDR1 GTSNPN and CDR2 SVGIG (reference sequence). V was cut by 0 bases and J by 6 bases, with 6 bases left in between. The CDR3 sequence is CAWSVPVNEQFF. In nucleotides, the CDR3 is TGTGCCTGGAGTGTACCCGTCAATGAGCAGTTCTTC.

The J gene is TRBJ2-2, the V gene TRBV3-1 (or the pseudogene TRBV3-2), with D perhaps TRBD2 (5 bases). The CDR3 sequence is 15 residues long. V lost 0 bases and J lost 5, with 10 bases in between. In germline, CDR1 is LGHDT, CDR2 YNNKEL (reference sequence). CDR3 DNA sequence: TGTGCCAGCAGCCAAGAAGGGAGCTGGACCGGGGAGCTGTTTTTT. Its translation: CASSQEGSWTGELFF.

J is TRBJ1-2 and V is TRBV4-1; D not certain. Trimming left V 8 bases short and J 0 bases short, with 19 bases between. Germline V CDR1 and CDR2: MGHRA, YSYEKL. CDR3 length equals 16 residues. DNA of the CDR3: TGCGCCAGCCAATATGCCTCAGGAGAGCCTAACTATGGCTACACCTTC. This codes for CASQYASGEPNYGYTF.

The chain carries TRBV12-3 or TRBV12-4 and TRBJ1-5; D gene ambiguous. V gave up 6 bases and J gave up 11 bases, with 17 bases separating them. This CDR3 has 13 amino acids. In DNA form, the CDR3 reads TGTGCCAGCAGAAACTTGCGTAATCCGGCCCAGCATTTT. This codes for CASRNLRNPAQHF.

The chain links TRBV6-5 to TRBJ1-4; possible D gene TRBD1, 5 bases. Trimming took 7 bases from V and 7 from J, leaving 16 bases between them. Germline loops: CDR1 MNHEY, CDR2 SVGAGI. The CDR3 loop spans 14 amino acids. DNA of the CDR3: TGTGCCAGCAACGGGGGACGTAGGCCTGAAAAACTGTTTTTT. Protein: CASNGGRRPEKLFF.

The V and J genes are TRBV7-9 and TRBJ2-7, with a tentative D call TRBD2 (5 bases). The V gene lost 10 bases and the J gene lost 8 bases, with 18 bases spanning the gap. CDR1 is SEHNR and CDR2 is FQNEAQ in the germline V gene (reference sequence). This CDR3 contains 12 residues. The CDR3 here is CANRGPILKQYF. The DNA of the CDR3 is TGTGCCAACCGGGGTCCCATTTTGAAGCAGTACTTC.

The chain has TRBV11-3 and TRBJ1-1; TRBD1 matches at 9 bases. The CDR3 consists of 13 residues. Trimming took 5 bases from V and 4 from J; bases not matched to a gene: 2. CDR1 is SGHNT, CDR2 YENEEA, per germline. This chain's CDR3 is CASSQQGATEAFF. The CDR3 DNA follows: TGTGCCAGCAGCCAACAGGGGGCCACTGAAGCTTTCTTT.

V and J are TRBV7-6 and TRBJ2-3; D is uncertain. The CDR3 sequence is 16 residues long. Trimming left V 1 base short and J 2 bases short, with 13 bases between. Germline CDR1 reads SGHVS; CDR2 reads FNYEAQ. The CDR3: CASSLGVGIYTDTQYF. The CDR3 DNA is TGTGCCAGCAGCTTAGGCGTAGGGATATACACAGATACGCAGTATTTT.

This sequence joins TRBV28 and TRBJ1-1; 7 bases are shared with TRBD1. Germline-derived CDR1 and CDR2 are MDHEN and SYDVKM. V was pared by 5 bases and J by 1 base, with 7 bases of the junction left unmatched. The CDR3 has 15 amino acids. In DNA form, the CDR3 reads TGTGCCAGCAGTGTCGACAGGGCGGGGAACACTGAAGCTTTCTTT. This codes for CASSVDRAGNTEAFF.

The CDR3 loop reads CASSLSVQGELFF. The CDR3 coding sequence is TGTGCCAGCAGTTTATCGGTACAGGGGGAGCTGTTTTTT. The chain carries TRBV27 and TRBJ2-2, with D hard to call. CDR1 and CDR2 (germline): MNHEY, SMNVEV (reference sequence). V was cut by 0 bases and J by 8 bases, with 7 bases left in between. The CDR3 runs 13 residues.

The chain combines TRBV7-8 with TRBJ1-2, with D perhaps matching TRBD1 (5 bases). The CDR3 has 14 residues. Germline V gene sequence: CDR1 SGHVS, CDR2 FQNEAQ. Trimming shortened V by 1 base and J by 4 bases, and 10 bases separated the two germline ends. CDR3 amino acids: CASSLGGALYGYTF. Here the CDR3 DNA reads TGTGCCAGCAGCTTAGGTGGGGCCCTCTATGGCTACACCTTC.

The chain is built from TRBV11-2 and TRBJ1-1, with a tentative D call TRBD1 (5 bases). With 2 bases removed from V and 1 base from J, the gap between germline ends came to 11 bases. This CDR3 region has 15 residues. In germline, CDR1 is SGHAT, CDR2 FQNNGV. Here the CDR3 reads CASSLSGGSNTEAFF. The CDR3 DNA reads TGTGCCAGCAGCTTAAGTGGGGGATCGAACACTGAAGCTTTCTTT.

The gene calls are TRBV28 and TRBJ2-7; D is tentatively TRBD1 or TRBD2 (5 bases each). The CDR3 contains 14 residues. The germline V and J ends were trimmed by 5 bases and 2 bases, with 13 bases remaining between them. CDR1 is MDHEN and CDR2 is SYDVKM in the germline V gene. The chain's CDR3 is CASSLTGPTYEQYF. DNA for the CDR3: TGTGCCAGCAGTCTAACGGGACCCACCTACGAGCAGTACTTC.

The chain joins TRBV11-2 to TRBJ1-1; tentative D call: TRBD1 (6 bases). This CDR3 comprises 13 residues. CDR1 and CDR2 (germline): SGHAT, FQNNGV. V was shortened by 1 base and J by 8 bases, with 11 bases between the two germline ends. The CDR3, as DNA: TGTGCCAGCAGCTTAGGAACCGGGACAGAAGCTTTCTTT. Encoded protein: CASSLGTGTEAFF.

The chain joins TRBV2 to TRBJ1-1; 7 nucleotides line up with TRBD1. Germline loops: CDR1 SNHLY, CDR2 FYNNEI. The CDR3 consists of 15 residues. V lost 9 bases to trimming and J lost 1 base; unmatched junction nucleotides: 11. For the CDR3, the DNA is TGTGCCAGTCTCGACAGGGTAGGTTCGAACACTGAAGCTTTCTTT. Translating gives CASLDRVGSNTEAFF.

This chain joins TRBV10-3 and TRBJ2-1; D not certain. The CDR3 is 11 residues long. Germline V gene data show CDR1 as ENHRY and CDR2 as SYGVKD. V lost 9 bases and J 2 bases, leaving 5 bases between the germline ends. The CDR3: CAISPYNEQFF. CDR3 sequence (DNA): TGTGCCATTAGTCCCTACAATGAGCAGTTCTTC.

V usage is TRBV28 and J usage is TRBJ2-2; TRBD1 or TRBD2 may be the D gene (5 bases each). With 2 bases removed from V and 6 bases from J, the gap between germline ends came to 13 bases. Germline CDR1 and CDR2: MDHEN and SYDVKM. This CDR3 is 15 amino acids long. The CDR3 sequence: CASSLVQGRAGELFF. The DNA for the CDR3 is TGTGCCAGCAGTTTAGTGCAGGGACGGGCCGGGGAGCTGTTTTTT. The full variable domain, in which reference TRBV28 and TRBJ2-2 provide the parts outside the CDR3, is DVKVTQSSRYLVKRTGEKVFLECVQDMDHENMFWYRQDPGLGLRLIYFSYDVKMKEKGDIPEGYSVSREKKERFSLILESASTNQTSMYLCASSLVQGRAGELFFGEGSRLTVL.

The CDR3 spells CSARYYNEQFF. DNA of the CDR3: TGCAGTGCTAGGTACTACAATGAGCAGTTCTTC. The gene calls are TRBV20-1 and TRBJ2-1; D unresolved. The V end lost 3 bases, the J end lost 3 bases, and 3 bases lay between the germline ends. The CDR3 has 11 residues. Germline V CDR1 and CDR2: DFQATT, SNEGSKA (reference sequence).